These 8 T cell receptor beta chains came from one sample sequenced in a study of post-analysis software for immune sequencing data (dated by TCRdb to 2015 to 2017). Points the paper makes about the study in general: Patients showed significantly higher frequencies than controls for five TRBV segments, among them TRBV5-6, TRBV5-1 and TRBV20-1.

The method was PCR. Instrument on record: Illumina HiSeq 2500. Unique molecular identifiers were incorporated into TCR beta cDNA libraries to reduce PCR and sequencing biases. The raw public data were reprocessed by TCRdb itself: fastp quality trimming at Q25, MiXCR clonotype calling, in-frame beta chains only. A single entry per CDR3 protein holds the most common genes and DNA from its merged rows. The sample table contains about 380,000 distinct CDR3 sequences; only one count was recorded for less than 35% of them. The ten largest clones take up under 15% of the sample. Their antigen targets remain unknown. Sequencing was performed on blood. These receptors were obtained from a girl aged 10 to 17 with multiple sclerosis.

This CDR3 reads CASSFRLTIGYRGQFF. The CDR3 coding sequence is TGTGCCAGCAGTTTCAGGTTAACAATCGGGTACCGTGGGCAGTTCTTC. The V and J genes are TRBV12-3 or TRBV12-4 and TRBJ2-1; D gene uncertain. The CDR3 has 16 residues. Trimming shortened V by 3 bases and J by 12 bases, and 24 bases separated the two germline ends.

This clonotype has only a few counts. The rearrangement joins TRBV9 to TRBJ2-3; D may be TRBD1 (5 bases). The CDR3 covers 12 residues. Germline-derived CDR1 and CDR2 are SGDLS and YYNGEE. V lost 4 bases and J lost 6, with 9 bases in between. This CDR3 reads CASSPSGDTQYF. The CDR3 region has the DNA TGTGCCAGCAGCCCCTCAGGGGATACGCAGTATTTT.

The rearrangement joins TRBV25-1 to TRBJ2-4; D is possibly TRBD2 (5 bases). The V and J ends lost 1 base and 2 bases respectively, with 6 bases between them. This CDR3 contains 14 residues. Looked up from germline, CDR1 is MGHDK and CDR2 is SYGVNS. Here the CDR3 DNA reads TGTGCCAGCAGTGAATCCGGGACCAAAAACATTCAGTACTTC. Translation: CASSESGTKNIQYF.

This clonotype was counted once. The rearrangement uses TRBV6-5 and TRBJ2-2, with a possible D match to TRBD1 (5 bases). Germline values: CDR1 MNHEY, CDR2 SVGAGI. This CDR3 region has 15 residues. V gave up 4 bases and J gave up 5 bases, with 14 bases separating them. The CDR3 sequence: CASSSPASGTGELFF. For the CDR3, the DNA is TGTGCCAGCAGTTCCCCGGCCTCAGGGACCGGGGAGCTGTTTTTT.

A few counts support this clonotype. V and J are TRBV20-1 and TRBJ2-1; 8 bases fit TRBD2. CDR1 and CDR2 from the germline V gene are DFQATT and SNEGSKA (reference sequence). This CDR3 is built from 15 residues. V was clipped by 3 bases and J by 1 base; unmatched bases: 5. In nucleotides, the CDR3 is TGCAGTGCTAGCGGGGGGGCCACTTCCTACAATGAGCAGTTCTTC. This gives the protein CSASGGATSYNEQFF.

This sequence joins TRBV5-1 and TRBJ2-7, with a tentative D call TRBD1 (5 bases). Germline CDR1 SGHRS, CDR2 YFSETQ. The CDR3 covers 13 residues. V was cut by 7 bases and J by 3 bases, with 14 bases left in between. The CDR3 sequence: CASATDIFYEQYF. CDR3 coding DNA: TGCGCCAGCGCGACAGACATATTCTACGAGCAGTACTTC.

This clonotype has just a few counts. The chain recombines TRBV7-9 with TRBJ2-6; D not certain. Trimming removed 1 base at V and 1 base at J, with 14 bases between. CDR1 and CDR2 (germline): SEHNR, FQNEAQ (reference sequence). The CDR3 spans 18 residues. The chain's CDR3 is CASSLVNLYISGANVLTF. CDR3 in DNA: TGTGCCAGCAGCTTAGTAAACCTTTACATATCTGGGGCCAACGTCCTGACTTTC.

The chain is built from TRBV4-1 and TRBJ2-7; D uncertain. Germline V lookup: CDR1 MGHRA, CDR2 YSYEKL. The CDR3 sequence is 15 residues long. V shed 3 bases and J shed 5 bases, with 17 bases lying between them. DNA of the CDR3: TGCGCCAGCAGCCAGACCCGGGTCCAAGGCCACGAGCAGTACTTC. This sequence encodes CASSQTRVQGHEQYF.